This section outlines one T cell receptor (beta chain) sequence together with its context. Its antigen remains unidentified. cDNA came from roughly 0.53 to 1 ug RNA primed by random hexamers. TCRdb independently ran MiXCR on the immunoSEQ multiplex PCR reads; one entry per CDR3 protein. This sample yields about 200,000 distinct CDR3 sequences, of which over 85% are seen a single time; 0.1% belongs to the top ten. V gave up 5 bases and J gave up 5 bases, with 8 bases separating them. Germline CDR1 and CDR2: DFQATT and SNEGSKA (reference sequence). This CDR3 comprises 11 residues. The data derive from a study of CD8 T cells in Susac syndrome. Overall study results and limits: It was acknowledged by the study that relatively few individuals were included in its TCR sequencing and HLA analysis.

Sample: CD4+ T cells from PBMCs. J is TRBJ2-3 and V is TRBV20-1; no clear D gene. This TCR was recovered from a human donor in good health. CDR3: CSALTGDTQYF. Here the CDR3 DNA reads TGCAGTGCTCTAACCGGAGATACGCAGTATTTT.